These 8 T cell receptor beta chains came from one sample sequenced in a study of identical twins. TCRdb reanalysed the 5' RACE reads using MiXCR and keeps one entry per CDR3 protein. The data contain about 1.7 million distinct CDR3 sequences, about 32% of them singletons. The sequencing sample was made of cord blood. The receptors originated from a newborn girl in good health.

The chain couples TRBV20-1 to TRBJ2-4, with D unresolved. CDR3 length: 15 residues. V lost 5 bases, J lost 0 bases, and 14 bases lay in between. From germline, CDR1 is DFQATT and CDR2 SNEGSKA (reference sequence). This chain's CDR3 is CSALNLGLAKNIQYF. The CDR3 region has the DNA TGCAGTGCTCTAAACTTGGGCCTAGCCAAAAACATTCAGTACTTC.

This clonotype was seen a few times. The J gene is TRBJ2-5, the V gene TRBV20-1, with 11 bases lining up with TRBD2. V shed 3 bases and J 11 bases; nucleotides not matched to a gene: 11. The CDR3 length is 14 residues. CDR1 is DFQATT and CDR2 is SNEGSKA in the germline V gene (reference sequence). DNA for the CDR3: TGCAGTGCTAGTAAGACTAGCGGGATCTATGAGCAGTACTTC. This translates into CSASKTSGIYEQYF.

At least ten counts were recorded for this clonotype. V is TRBV27 and J is TRBJ2-1; perhaps TRBD1 as D (6 bases). CDR3 size: 13 residues. The V end lost 0 bases, the J end lost 6 bases, and 6 bases lay between the germline ends. The V gene's germline CDR1 is MNHEY and CDR2 SMNVEV (reference sequence). The CDR3 region has the DNA TGTGCCAGCAGTTTATCAGGGGGCAATGAGCAGTTCTTC. This translates into CASSLSGGNEQFF.

A few counts support this clonotype. This sequence joins TRBV5-1 and TRBJ2-7, with a weak D call TRBD2 (5 bases). Trimming shortened V by 3 bases and J by 7 bases, and 11 bases separated the two germline ends. CDR3 length: 12 residues. Germline V gene lookup returns CDR1 SGHRS and CDR2 YFSETQ. CDR3 sequence: CASSSEVLEQYF. The CDR3 DNA is TGCGCCAGCAGCTCGGAGGTTCTTGAGCAGTACTTC. The full variable domain, rest sourced from reference TRBV5-1 and TRBJ2-7, is KAGVTQTPRYLIKTRGQQVTLSCSPISGHRSVSWYQQTPGQGLQFLFEYFSETQRNKGNFPGRFSGRQFSNSRSEMNVSTLELGDSALYLCASSSEVLEQYFGPGTRLTVT.

This rearrangement joins TRBV21-1 to TRBJ2-4. TRBV21-1 has pseudogene status. The CDR3 is 14 residues long. The CDR3 sequence: CASSKGPTKNIQYF. The CDR3 DNA follows: TGTGCCAGCAGCAAAGGTCCAACCAAAAACATTCAGTACTTC.

J is TRBJ2-5 and V is TRBV29-1; either TRBD1 or TRBD2 may supply D (5 bases each). Trimming removed 4 bases at V and 1 base at J, with 10 bases between. Germline CDR1 SQVTM, CDR2 ANQGSEA. The CDR3 totals 13 residues. The CDR3 coding sequence is TGCAGCGTTGGGTGGGGGTCCCAAGAGACCCAGTACTTC. Its protein product is CSVGWGSQETQYF.

The rearrangement links TRBV27 to TRBJ2-7; 14 bases are shared with TRBD2. The V gene's germline CDR1 is MNHEY and CDR2 SMNVEV (reference sequence). The CDR3 is 17 residues long. J gave up 0 bases and V 2 bases, and 3 bases lay outside the gene matches. DNA for the CDR3: TGTGCCAGCAGTTTAGGGACTAGCGGGGGTAGCTCCTACGAGCAGTACTTC. Residues: CASSLGTSGGSSYEQYF.

The rearrangement joins TRBV7-2 to TRBJ2-1; 8 bases align to TRBD1. The V gene's germline CDR1 is SGHTA and CDR2 FQGNSA. V lost 2 bases and J lost 9; bases outside the gene matches: 0. The CDR3 extends over 12 amino acids. The CDR3 nucleotides are TGTGCCAGCAGCTTACAGGGGGCTGAGCAGTTCTTC. Protein: CASSLQGAEQFF.